This entry concerns a single TCR beta chain. Its antigen remains unidentified. No base qualities exist here, and no much larger clone lies one base off it. At one collaborating source in Seattle, patients were enrolled during active infection and were followed longitudinally through the course of disease. The collaborating institutions used their own protocols to collect whole blood in K2EDTA tubes. For TCRbeta analysis, collaborators shipped samples in one of three forms: frozen whole blood, isolated PBMCs, or DNA extracted from either of those sample types. TCRbeta CDR3 regions were amplified from genomic DNA by means of the immunoSEQ Assay, a bias-controlled multiplex PCR. The original methods were these. Within the assay, amplification of reference gene primers was used to estimate how many nucleated cells each sample contained. To quantify the absolute abundance of each unique TCRbeta CDR3 rearrangement, sequence reads were collapsed and filtered. For each sample, productive Simpson clonality was calculated as the square root of Simpson's diversity index across productive rearrangements. TCRdb holds this immuneACCESS table with in-frame rearrangements only. Some clones are missing; in checked studies, unresolved V genes explain under half, and the rest has no known cause. The V and J calls and clone size come from that table; D and trimming were worked out from the DNA. The sample table shows some 240,000 clones, and 75% to 85% are seen once. In total, the top ten clones hold 5.2% of the sample.

The data derive from a study of blood T cell repertoires in COVID-19 (dated by TCRdb to 2018 to 2021). About the investigation overall: Samples from collaborators originated in the United States, Italy and Spain and spanned both the acute and convalescent phases of COVID-19. The samples were drawn from the first 160 participants of the ongoing ImmuneRACE study and from about 1,200 subjects provided by 6 global collaborators. The repertoires were released in a freely available public database meant as a resource for research on the immune response to SARS-CoV-2. The prospective study material was composed of cDNA or gDNA derived from T cells, B-cell-depleted T cells, or PBMCs. Deeply sampled blood TCRbeta repertoires from subjects exposed to, actively infected with, or recovered from COVID-19 were included in the dataset. HLA class I and class II types, where available, came from metadata supplied by the sample provider rather than from assay-based typing. Sample metadata almost always included a de-identified subject ID, COVID-19 status, age in years and sex. The paper as a whole reports these results and caveats: The amount of clinical and demographic metadata varied by source and participant and was provided uncurated.

The CDR3 covers 15 residues, taking in both the cysteine and the phenylalanine. The retained sequence is limited to the CDR3, 45 bases, with the frame set at the first base. CDR1 MNHEY and CDR2 SVGAGI are derived from the germline V gene. Trimming removed 5 bases from V and 4 bases from J; the gene matches leave 8 bases unexplained. The material sequenced was peripheral blood. The receptor was isolated from a woman in her 70s with COVID-19, enrolled during active disease. In this chain, TRBV6-5 is recombined with TRBJ2-1; the central 7 bases match TRBD1. The DNA reads as follows: TGTGCCAGCAGTCCCCTCCGGACAGGATACAATGAGCAGTTCTTC. This codes for CASSPLRTGYNEQFF.